These 19 T cell receptor beta chains share one sample of origin, sequenced in a study of radiation and T cells in renal cell carcinoma. Measured with immunoSEQ multiplex PCR; TCRdb has only the in-frame clones, and not every one. The sample includes about 150,000 clones, less than 90% seen only once; the top ten take 4.1%. Time point given: baseline pretreatment blood. Treatment here: 15 Gy SBRT to primary tumor, nephrectomy 4 weeks later. The material was blood, obtained from a patient whose treatment included radiotherapy and nephrectomy. The receptors shown here come from a woman in her 70s with renal cell carcinoma.

The rearrangement joins TRBV5-5 to TRBJ2-7; perhaps TRBD2 as D (7 bases). Germline assignment: CDR1 SGHKS and CDR2 YYEKEE (reference sequence). The CDR3 consists of 15 residues. V dropped 0 bases and J dropped 2 bases, with 12 bases sitting between them. The CDR3 DNA follows: TGTGCCAGCAGCTTGGCGGGGGGCCAAACCTACGAGCAGTACTTC. It encodes CASSLAGGQTYEQYF.

Turning to this clone: An end of the junction does not agree with germline; a read error may underlie this. This sequence joins TRBV7-7 and TRBJ2-1; no definite D call. This CDR3 is 16 amino acids long. Germline values: CDR1 SSHAT, CDR2 FNYEAQ (reference sequence). The CDR3 protein is CASSLGPVAIYNEQFF. CDR3 nucleotides: TGTGCTAGCAGCTTAGGTCCTGTCGCGATCTACAATGAGCAGTTCTTC.

CDR3 DNA sequence: TGTGCCAGCAGCTACCAGGGGAGCAACGAAAAACTGTTTTTT. It is translated as CASSYQGSNEKLFF. V and J are TRBV5-5 and TRBJ1-4; D perhaps matches TRBD1 (6 bases). Trimming pared 3 bases from V and 8 bases from J, leaving 14 bases between. CDR3 length: 14 amino acids. Germline lookup yields CDR1 SGHKS and CDR2 YYEKEE (reference sequence).

The gene calls are TRBV6-5 and TRBJ1-1; D may be TRBD1 (5 bases). Trimming removed 3 bases at V and 3 bases at J, with 11 bases between. This CDR3 comprises 14 residues. Germline loops: CDR1 MNHEY, CDR2 SVGAGI. The CDR3 spells CASSYGRGDTEAFF. The CDR3 DNA sequence: TGTGCCAGCAGTTATGGCCGGGGGGACACTGAAGCTTTCTTT.

The chain is built from TRBV2 and TRBJ2-5; TRBD1 agrees at 9 bases. J lost 2 bases, V lost 4 bases, and 2 bases had no gene match. Germline loops: CDR1 SNHLY, CDR2 FYNNEI. The CDR3 sequence is 14 residues long. CDR3: CASSVGTGQETQYF. DNA of the CDR3: TGTGCCAGCAGTGTGGGGACAGGGCAAGAGACCCAGTACTTC.

J is TRBJ1-2 and V is TRBV7-8; no firm D call. The germline CDR1 and CDR2 sequences are SGHVS and FQNEAQ. This CDR3 contains 14 residues. The V end was cut by 3 bases, the J end by 3 bases, with 11 bases between. This chain's CDR3 is CASSLTWTDYGYTF. In DNA, the CDR3 is TGTGCCAGCAGCTTGACCTGGACGGACTATGGCTACACCTTC.

The genes are TRBV11-2 and TRBJ1-1; D possibly corresponds to TRBD1 (6 bases). CDR1 is SGHAT and CDR2 is FQNNGV in the germline V gene. Trimming left V 7 bases short and J 3 bases short, with 12 bases between. This CDR3 has 13 amino acids. In nucleotides, the CDR3 is TGTGCCAGCACCAACAGGGCGGACACTGAAGCTTTCTTT. This sequence encodes CASTNRADTEAFF.

V is TRBV7-2 and J is TRBJ1-3; D is unclear. V lost 8 bases to trimming and J lost 4 bases, with 12 bases between them. Per the germline V gene, CDR1 is SGHTA and CDR2 is FQGNSA. This CDR3 has 13 amino acids. CDR3: CASREPVGNTIYF. In nucleotides, the CDR3 is TGTGCCAGCCGTGAACCCGTAGGAAACACCATATATTTT.

This clone was counted a single time. The chain links TRBV27 to TRBJ2-3; a weak D match, TRBD1 (5 bases). This CDR3 is built from 13 residues. Trimming stripped 3 bases from V and 3 bases from J, with 7 bases between. The germline gives CDR1 MNHEY, CDR2 SMNVEV (reference sequence). CDR3 amino acids: CASSFRGTDTQYF. For the CDR3, the DNA is TGTGCCAGCAGTTTTAGGGGAACAGATACGCAGTATTTT.

The chain links TRBV27 to TRBJ2-1; D unclear. V lost 5 bases and J lost 12, with 14 bases in between. CDR3 length equals 12 residues. CDR1 is MNHEY and CDR2 is SMNVEV in the germline V gene (reference sequence). Here the CDR3 reads CASSQPSRGQFF. CDR3 sequence (DNA): TGTGCCAGCAGTCAGCCCTCGCGAGGGCAGTTCTTC.

The chain is built from TRBV2 and TRBJ1-4; D ambiguous. Germline CDR1 is SNHLY and CDR2 is FYNNEI. This CDR3 contains 13 residues. V dropped 6 bases and J dropped 4 bases, with 9 bases sitting between them. The CDR3 region is CASSRPSNEKLFF. For the CDR3, the DNA is TGTGCCAGCAGCCGTCCAAGTAATGAAAAACTGTTTTTT.

The count of this clone is one. The chain recombines TRBV27 with TRBJ2-5; 10 bases are shared with TRBD1. The V and J ends lost 4 bases and 7 bases, in that order; junction bases with no gene match: 6. This CDR3 has 14 residues. In germline, CDR1 is MNHEY, CDR2 SMNVEV (reference sequence). CDR3 loop: CASSSPGQGTTQYF. CDR3 in DNA: TGTGCCAGCAGTTCCCCGGGACAGGGGACGACCCAGTACTTC.

V gene TRBV5-4 combines with J gene TRBJ2-7, with 7 bases that match TRBD1. This CDR3 is built from 13 residues. Germline values: CDR1 SGHNT, CDR2 YYREEE (reference sequence). With 4 bases clipped from V and 3 bases from J, the junction kept 4 bases outside the gene matches. As DNA, the CDR3 is TGTGCCAGCAGCGGGGGACAGAGCTACGAGCAGTACTTC. Its translation is CASSGGQSYEQYF.

The chain uses TRBV30 and TRBJ1-2; TRBD1 matches at 8 bases. The CDR3 loop spans 15 amino acids. In germline, CDR1 is GTSNPN, CDR2 SVGIG (reference sequence). J was trimmed by 8 bases and V by 1 base; bases with no gene match: 12. The CDR3 DNA is TGTGCCTGGAGTGCCAAGGGGGCAGGGGGCTACGGCTACACCTTC. Amino acids: CAWSAKGAGGYGYTF.

This clone was counted a single time. The J gene is TRBJ1-2, the V gene TRBV5-4; 9 bases line up with TRBD1. With 4 bases clipped from V and 7 bases from J, the junction kept 8 bases outside the gene matches. The germline CDR1 and CDR2 sequences are SGHNT and YYREEE (reference sequence). The length of the CDR3 is 14 residues. CDR3 amino acids: CASSQQQGAGGYTF. DNA of the CDR3: TGTGCCAGCAGCCAACAACAGGGGGCTGGTGGCTACACCTTC.

V usage is TRBV5-1 and J usage is TRBJ2-7; D is possibly TRBD1 (5 bases). With 4 bases removed from V and 2 bases from J, the gap between germline ends came to 16 bases. Germline V lookup: CDR1 SGHRS, CDR2 YFSETQ. The CDR3 contains 15 residues. CDR3 region: CASSPGLTAPYEQYF. The CDR3 DNA is TGCGCCAGCAGCCCGGGCCTGACAGCCCCCTACGAGCAGTACTTC.

The rearrangement joins TRBV19 to TRBJ2-6; D call uncertain. V was shortened by 1 base and J by 4 bases, with 5 bases between the two germline ends. This CDR3 region has 14 residues. Germline assignment: CDR1 LNHDA and CDR2 SQIVND (reference sequence). The CDR3 region has the DNA TGTGCCAGTAGTATAGGGGTCGGGGCCAACGTCCTGACTTTC. It codes for CASSIGVGANVLTF.

This chain uses TRBV11-2 with TRBJ2-1; TRBD2 is a possible D gene (5 bases). The length of the CDR3 is 15 residues. CDR1 SGHAT and CDR2 FQNNGV come from the germline V gene. V lost 1 base and J 5 bases, leaving 12 bases between the germline ends. CDR3 coding DNA: TGTGCCAGCAGCTTAGGCCTTCGAGCGGACAATGAGCAGTTCTTC. Translated: CASSLGLRADNEQFF.

V is TRBV19 and J is TRBJ1-6; D unresolved. V was clipped by 6 bases and J by 6 bases, with 9 bases between them. Germline loops: CDR1 LNHDA, CDR2 SQIVND (reference sequence). This CDR3 spans 13 amino acids. The CDR3 spells CASSPGSNSPLHF. The CDR3 DNA reads as TGTGCCAGTAGCCCGGGGAGTAATTCACCCCTCCACTTT.